A single sample is the source of the 2 T cell receptor beta chains below, sequenced in a study of blood T cell repertoires in COVID-19. Repertoires were generated with immunoSEQ multiplex PCR, while TCRdb's copy carries only in-frame clones and drops some. The table has 320,000 or so clones, approximately 88% seen once. The specimen sequenced was PBMCs or T cells enriched from blood (not recorded which). Receptor source: a man in his 60s who had recovered from COVID-19.

The V call is TRBV28, the J call TRBJ1-4; TRBD1 matches 8 bases. Germline V CDR1 and CDR2: MDHEN, SYDVKM. The V gene end was trimmed by 5 bases and the J gene end by 3 bases; junction bases not matched to a gene: 5. CDR3 length: 15 amino acids. The CDR3 nucleotides are TGTGCCAGCAGTGTCAGGACAGGGTCTAATGAAAAACTGTTTTTT. This translates into CASSVRTGSNEKLFF.

The gene calls are TRBV3-1 (or the pseudogene TRBV3-2) and TRBJ2-5; 9 bases align to TRBD1. Germline V gene sequence: CDR1 LGHDT, CDR2 YNNKEL (reference sequence). V was pared by 0 bases and J by 9 bases, with 11 bases of the junction left unmatched. The CDR3 is 16 residues long. The CDR3 nucleotides read TGTGCCAGCAGCCAAGATTTAGGACAGGGGCCACTCTCCCAGTACTTC. Amino acids: CASSQDLGQGPLSQYF.